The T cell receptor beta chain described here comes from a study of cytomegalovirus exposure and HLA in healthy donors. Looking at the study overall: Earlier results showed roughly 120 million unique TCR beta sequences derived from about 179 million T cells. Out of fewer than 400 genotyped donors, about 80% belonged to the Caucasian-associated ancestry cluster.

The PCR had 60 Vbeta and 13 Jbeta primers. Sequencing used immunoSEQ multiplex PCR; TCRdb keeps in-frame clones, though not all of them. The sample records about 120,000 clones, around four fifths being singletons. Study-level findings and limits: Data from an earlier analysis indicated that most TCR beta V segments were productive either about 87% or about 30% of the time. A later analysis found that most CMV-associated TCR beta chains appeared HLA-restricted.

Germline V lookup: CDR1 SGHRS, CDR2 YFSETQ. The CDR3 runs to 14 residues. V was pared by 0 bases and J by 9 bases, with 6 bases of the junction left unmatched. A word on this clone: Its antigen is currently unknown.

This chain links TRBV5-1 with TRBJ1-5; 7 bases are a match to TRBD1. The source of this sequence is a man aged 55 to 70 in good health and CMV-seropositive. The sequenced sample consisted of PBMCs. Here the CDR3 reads CASSLGQGERPQHF. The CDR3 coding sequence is TGCGCCAGCAGCTTGGGACAGGGAGAAAGGCCCCAGCATTTT.